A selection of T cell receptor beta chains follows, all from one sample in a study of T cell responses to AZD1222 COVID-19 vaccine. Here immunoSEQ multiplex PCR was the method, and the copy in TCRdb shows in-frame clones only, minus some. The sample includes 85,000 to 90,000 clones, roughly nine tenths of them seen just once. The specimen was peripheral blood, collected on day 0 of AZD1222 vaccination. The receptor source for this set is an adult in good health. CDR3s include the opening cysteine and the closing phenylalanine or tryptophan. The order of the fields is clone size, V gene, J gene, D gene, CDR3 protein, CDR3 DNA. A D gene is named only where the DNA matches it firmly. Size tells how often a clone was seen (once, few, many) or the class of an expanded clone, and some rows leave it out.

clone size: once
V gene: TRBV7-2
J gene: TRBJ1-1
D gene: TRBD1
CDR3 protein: CASSSAPGGRTEAFF
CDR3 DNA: TGTGCCAGCAGCTCGGCCCCAGGGGGCCGGACTGAAGCTTTCTTT

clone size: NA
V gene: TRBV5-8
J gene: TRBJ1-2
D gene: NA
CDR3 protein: CASSFKGKSGYTF
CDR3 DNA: TGTGCCAGCAGCTTTAAGGGGAAGAGTGGCTACACCTTC

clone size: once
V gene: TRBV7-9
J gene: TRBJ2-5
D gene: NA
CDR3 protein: CASSLARLADFKETQYF
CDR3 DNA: TGTGCCAGCAGCTTAGCGCGGTTAGCAGACTTCAAAGAGACCCAGTACTTC

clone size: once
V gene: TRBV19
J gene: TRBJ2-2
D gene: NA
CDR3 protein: CASSIWGASDTGELFF
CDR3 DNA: TGTGCCAGTAGTATATGGGGGGCTTCGGACACCGGGGAGCTGTTTTTT

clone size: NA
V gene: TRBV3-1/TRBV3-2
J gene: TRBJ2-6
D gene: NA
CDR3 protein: CASSQVRAGANVLTF
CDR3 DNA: TGTGCCAGCAGCCAAGTCCGGGCTGGGGCCAACGTCCTGACTTTC

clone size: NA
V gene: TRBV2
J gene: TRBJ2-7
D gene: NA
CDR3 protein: CASSVIPSYEQYF
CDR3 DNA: TGTGCCAGCAGTGTGATTCCCTCCTACGAGCAGTACTTC

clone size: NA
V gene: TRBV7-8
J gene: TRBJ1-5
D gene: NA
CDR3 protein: CASSAREGQPQHF
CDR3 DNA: TGTGCCAGCAGCGCTAGGGAGGGTCAGCCCCAGCATTTT

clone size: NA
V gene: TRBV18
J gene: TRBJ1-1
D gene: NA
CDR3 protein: CASSPTGGTRNTEAFF
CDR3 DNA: TGTGCCAGCTCACCAACCGGAGGTACCCGGAACACTGAAGCTTTCTTT

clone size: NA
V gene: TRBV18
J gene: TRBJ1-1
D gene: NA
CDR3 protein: CASSQVNTEAFF
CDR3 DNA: TGTGCCAGCTCACAGGTGAACACTGAAGCTTTCTTT

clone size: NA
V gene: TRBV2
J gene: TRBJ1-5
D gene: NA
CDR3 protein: CASRDTPRGNQPQHF
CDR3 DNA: TGTGCCAGCAGGGACACCCCCCGAGGAAATCAGCCCCAGCATTTT

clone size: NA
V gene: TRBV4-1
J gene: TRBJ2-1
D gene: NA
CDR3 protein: CASSPEPGPYNEQFF
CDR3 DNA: TGCGCCAGCAGCCCCGAACCGGGACCATACAATGAGCAGTTCTTC

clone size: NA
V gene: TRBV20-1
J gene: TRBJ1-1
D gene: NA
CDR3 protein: CSASQGSTEAFF
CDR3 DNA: TGCAGTGCTAGTCAGGGGTCCACTGAAGCTTTCTTT

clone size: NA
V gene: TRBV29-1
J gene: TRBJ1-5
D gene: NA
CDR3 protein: CSVWDEYSNQPQHF
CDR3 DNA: TGCAGCGTGTGGGACGAATATAGCAATCAGCCCCAGCATTTT

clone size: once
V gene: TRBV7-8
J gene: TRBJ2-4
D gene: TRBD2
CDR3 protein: CASSPTGGTKNIQYF
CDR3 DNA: TGTGCCAGCAGCCCGACGGGGGGGACCAAAAACATTCAGTACTTC

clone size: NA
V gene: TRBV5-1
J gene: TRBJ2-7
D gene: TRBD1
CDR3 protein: CASHGQGSSYEQYF
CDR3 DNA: TGCGCCAGCCACGGACAGGGGAGCTCCTACGAGCAGTACTTC

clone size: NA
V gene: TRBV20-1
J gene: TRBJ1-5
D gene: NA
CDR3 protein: CSASRGAQDQPQHF
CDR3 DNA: TGCAGTGCTAGTAGAGGGGCGCAGGATCAGCCCCAGCATTTT

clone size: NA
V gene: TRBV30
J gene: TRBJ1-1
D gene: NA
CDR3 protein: CAWSQTDSLSWAFF
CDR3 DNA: TGTGCCTGGAGTCAAACGGACAGCCTGAGTTGGGCTTTCTTT

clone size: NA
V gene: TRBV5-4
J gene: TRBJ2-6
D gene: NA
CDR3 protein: CASSSVDPSGANVLTF
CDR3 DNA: TGTGCCAGCAGCTCGGTGGACCCTTCTGGGGCCAACGTCCTGACTTTC

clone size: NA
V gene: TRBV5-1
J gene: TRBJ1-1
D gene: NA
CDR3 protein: CASMRQGNTEAFF
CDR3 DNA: TGCGCCAGCATGAGGCAGGGGAACACTGAAGCTTTCTTT

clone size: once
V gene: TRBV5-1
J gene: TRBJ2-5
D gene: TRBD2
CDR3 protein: CASSLNLAGGETQYF
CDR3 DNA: TGCGCCAGCAGCTTGAATCTAGCGGGGGGAGAGACCCAGTACTTC

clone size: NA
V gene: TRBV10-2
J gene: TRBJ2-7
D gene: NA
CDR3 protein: CASSPGQLAYEQYF
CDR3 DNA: TGCGCCAGTTCTCCGGGACAACTTGCCTACGAGCAGTACTTC

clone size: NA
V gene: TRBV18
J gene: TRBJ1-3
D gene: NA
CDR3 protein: CASSQQASGNTIYF
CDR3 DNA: TGTGCCAGCTCACAACAGGCCTCTGGAAACACCATATATTTT

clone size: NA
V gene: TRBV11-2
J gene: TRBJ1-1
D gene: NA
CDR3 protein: CASSLLTGMNTEAFF
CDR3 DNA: TGTGCCAGCAGCTTATTGACGGGGATGAACACTGAAGCTTTCTTT

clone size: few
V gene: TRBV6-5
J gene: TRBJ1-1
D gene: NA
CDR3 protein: CASSFDGGNTEAFF
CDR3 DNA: TGTGCCAGCAGTTTCGACGGAGGGAACACTGAAGCTTTCTTT

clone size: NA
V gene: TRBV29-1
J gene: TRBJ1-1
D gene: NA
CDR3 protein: CSVQINTEAFF
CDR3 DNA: TGCAGCGTTCAAATAAACACTGAAGCTTTCTTT

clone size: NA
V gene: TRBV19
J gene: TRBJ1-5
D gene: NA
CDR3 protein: CASSDLGNQPQHF
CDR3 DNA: TGTGCCAGTTCGGATCTGGGCAATCAGCCCCAGCATTTT

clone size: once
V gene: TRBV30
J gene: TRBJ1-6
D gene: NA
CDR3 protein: CAWSPGGLNSPLHF
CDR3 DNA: TGTGCCTGGAGTCCCGGGGGACTAAATTCACCCCTCCACTTT

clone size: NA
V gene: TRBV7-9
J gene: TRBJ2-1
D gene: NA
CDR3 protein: CASSPLSVNEQFF
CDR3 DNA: TGTGCCAGCAGCCCCCTCTCCGTCAATGAGCAGTTCTTC